This TCR beta chain was observed in a study of blood T cell repertoires in COVID-19. What the recovered Cohort 3 donors had was two negative PCRs, clearance, or symptom resolution. Assay used: immunoSEQ multiplex PCR; TCRdb lists only in-frame clones, some missing. Of 350,000 to 450,000 clones listed, roughly four fifths were seen once; the top ten hold around 5.1%. CDR3 size: 15 residues. Unmatched junction bases numbered 9, after V lost 5 bases and J lost 6 bases. The germline V gene has CDR1 SGHTA and CDR2 FQGNSA. The receptor was isolated from a woman in her forties or fifties who had recovered from COVID-19. The sequencing sample was made of PBMCs or T cells enriched from blood (not recorded which). The rearrangement joins TRBV7-2 to TRBJ2-1; 8 bases line up with TRBD1. The CDR3 spells CASSIGQGRGNEQFF. The DNA for the CDR3 is TGTGCCAGCAGCATCGGACAGGGTCGGGGCAATGAGCAGTTCTTC.